This is a list of T cell receptor beta chains from one sample in a study of T cell responses to AZD1222 COVID-19 vaccine. The method was immunoSEQ multiplex PCR; TCRdb's version includes in-frame clones alone and lacks a portion of them. The data contain some 170,000 clones, over 80% of them seen just once; the ten biggest clones take up roughly 4%. Sequences were derived from peripheral blood, sampled 28 days after the second dose of the MenACWY control vaccine. The source is an adult who received the MenACWY meningococcal vaccine as a control. Each CDR3 is given with its conserved first and last residue. Each record gives: J gene, clone size, V gene, D gene, CDR3 DNA, CDR3 protein. A D gene is named only where the DNA matches it firmly. Size tells how often a clone was seen (once, few, many) or the class of an expanded clone, and some rows leave it out.

>TRBJ2-3|NA|TRBV19|NA
TGTGCCAGTAGCAGGACTCCAGGAGATACGCAGTATTTT
CASSRTPGDTQYF
>TRBJ1-1|NA|TRBV7-2|NA
TGTGCCAGCAGCTTACTTCAACAGGATACTGAAGCTTTCTTT
CASSLLQQDTEAFF
>TRBJ2-7|NA|TRBV5-4|TRBD1
TGTGCCAGCAGCCTGGACAGGGTTTCCTACGAGCAGTACTTC
CASSLDRVSYEQYF
>TRBJ2-7|NA|TRBV6-1|NA
TGTGCCAGCAGTGAAGCGGGGGGCTTTGCTGGGGAGCAGTACTTC
CASSEAGGFAGEQYF
>TRBJ1-2|NA|TRBV4-2|NA
TGTGCCAGCAGCCGCGGGCGGGGGATCTATGGCTACACCTTC
CASSRGRGIYGYTF
>TRBJ2-1|NA|TRBV9|NA
TGTGCCAGCAGCGTAGCGGGGAGGAACTCCTACAATGAGCAGTTCTTC
CASSVAGRNSYNEQFF
>TRBJ2-3|NA|TRBV7-2|NA
TGTGCCAGCAGCTTAGGGCCCGCAGATACGCAGTATTTT
CASSLGPADTQYF
>TRBJ2-7|NA|TRBV7-2|NA
TGTGCCAGCAGCTCTGGGAGTAAGCAGTACTTC
CASSSGSKQYF
>TRBJ1-4|NA|TRBV19|NA
TGTGCCAGTAGTATGGGTAGTGGGGATGAAAAACTGTTTTTT
CASSMGSGDEKLFF
>TRBJ1-1|NA|TRBV30|NA
TGTGCCTGGAGTGTGGGATGGGCTCGCACTGAAGCTTTCTTT
CAWSVGWARTEAFF
>TRBJ1-5|NA|TRBV2|NA
TGTGCCAGCCGAAACTCTGGGGAGTTCAATCAGCCCCAGCATTTT
CASRNSGEFNQPQHF
>TRBJ1-2|few|TRBV7-3|NA
TGTGCCAGCAGCCCCGGAGGCCTCACCCCCAACTATGGCTACACCTTC
CASSPGGLTPNYGYTF
>TRBJ2-2|NA|TRBV27|NA
TGTGCCAGCACACACACGGTCACAGGTCGGGAAACCGGGGAGCTGTTTTTT
CASTHTVTGRETGELFF
>TRBJ2-7|NA|TRBV28|TRBD2
TGTGCCAGCAGTCGGACTAGCGGGAGCCGTGGGCAGTACTTC
CASSRTSGSRGQYF
>TRBJ2-1|NA|TRBV27|TRBD2
TGTGCCAGCATGAGGATAGAGGCGGGAGTTGTTGAGCAGTTCTTC
CASMRIEAGVVEQFF
>TRBJ1-1|NA|TRBV19|NA
TGTGCCAGTAGGTACGGGACACTGAACACTGAAGCTTTCTTT
CASRYGTLNTEAFF
>TRBJ2-2|NA|TRBV30|NA
TGTGCCTGTGAGAGGGGGATGTGGGGGGAGCTGTTTTTT
CACERGMWGELFF
>TRBJ1-1|NA|TRBV4-1|NA
TGCGCCAGCAGCCATGGCGGGGGTAGTGAAGCTTTCTTT
CASSHGGGSEAFF
>TRBJ1-4|NA|TRBV2|NA
TGTGCCAGCAGTGAGTCCCAGGGGAGCGAAAAACTGTTTTTT
CASSESQGSEKLFF
>TRBJ2-1|NA|TRBV19|TRBD2
TGTGCCAGTAGTGTGGGGGCGGGAGGTTACAATGAGCAGTTCTTC
CASSVGAGGYNEQFF
>TRBJ2-4|NA|TRBV14|TRBD2
TGTGCCAGCAGCCAAGATGAATTCGGGAGGGCCAAAAACATTCAGTACTTC
CASSQDEFGRAKNIQYF
>TRBJ1-1|NA|TRBV5-1|NA
TGCGCCAGCAGCTTTTCCCTGGACACTGAAGCTTTCTTT
CASSFSLDTEAFF
>TRBJ1-6|NA|TRBV11-3|NA
TGTGCCAGCAGCTTAAGGGGTTATTCACCCCTCCACTTT
CASSLRGYSPLHF
>TRBJ2-7|NA|TRBV19|TRBD2
TGTGCCAGTAGCTATAGCGGGAGAGGCTACGAGCAGTACTTC
CASSYSGRGYEQYF
>TRBJ1-2|NA|TRBV15|NA
TGTGCCACCAGCAGCGAACTCTTGATGACGGAATTATATGGCTACACCTTC
CATSSELLMTELYGYTF
>TRBJ2-5|NA|TRBV11-2|NA
TGTGCCAGCAGCTTAGGGGGGCGTTACGGGAGGGAGACCCAGTACTTC
CASSLGGRYGRETQYF
>TRBJ2-1|NA|TRBV24-1|TRBD2
TGTGCCACCAGTGATTTCGGCCTAGCGGCCTCCTACAATGAGCAGTTCTTC
CATSDFGLAASYNEQFF
>TRBJ1-2|NA|TRBV4-3|NA
TGCGCCAGCAGCCCACTGGGGACCCCCTATGGCTACACCTTC
CASSPLGTPYGYTF
>TRBJ1-2|NA|TRBV19|TRBD1
TGTGCCAGTAGTAGAGTGGACAGGGGCGGCTATGGCTACACCTTC
CASSRVDRGGYGYTF
>TRBJ1-1|NA|TRBV5-6|TRBD1
TGTGCCAGCAGTGAGGGGGCAGGGAACACTGAAGCTTTCTTT
CASSEGAGNTEAFF
>TRBJ1-2|NA|TRBV3-1/TRBV3-2|NA
TGTGCCAGCAGCCAAGATTTACCGGGGGCGAAGGGCTACACCTTC
CASSQDLPGAKGYTF
>TRBJ2-5|NA|TRBV10-3|NA
TGTGCCAGCGCGGCGGGCGGAGGAGAGACCCAGTACTTC
CASAAGGGETQYF
>TRBJ2-5|NA|TRBV5-4|NA
TGTGCCAGCACCAAGACTAATCAACCCGTGCTACAAGAGACCCAGTACTTC
CASTKTNQPVLQETQYF
>TRBJ2-7|NA|TRBV27|TRBD1
TGTGCCAGCAGTTGGACAGGGGGCACCTACGAGCAGTACTTC
CASSWTGGTYEQYF
>TRBJ2-2|NA|TRBV2|TRBD1
TGTGCCAGCGGTACCGGGACAGGGGGCACCGGGGAGCTGTTTTTT
CASGTGTGGTGELFF
>TRBJ1-4|once|TRBV6-1|TRBD1
TGTGCCAGCAGCCCCCGGACAGGGAATGAAAAACTGTTTTTT
CASSPRTGNEKLFF
>TRBJ1-4|NA|TRBV23-1|NA
TGCGCCAGCAGTCAATCAGCCCCCTTAAGGGAAAAACTGTTTTTT
CASSQSAPLREKLFF
>TRBJ1-2|NA|TRBV27|NA
TGTGCCAGCAGTTTTCGGAGGGGGTTTTATGGCTACACCTTC
CASSFRRGFYGYTF
>TRBJ2-7|NA|TRBV28|NA
TGTGCCAGCAGTCGGCCCCTGGGGAGCGAGCAGTACTTC
CASSRPLGSEQYF
>TRBJ2-5|NA|TRBV7-8|NA
TGTGCCAGCACACTGTCCGGGACGGAGCAAGAGACCCAGTACTTC
CASTLSGTEQETQYF
>TRBJ2-5|NA|TRBV4-1|TRBD2
TGCGCCAGCTCCTCGGTAGTGGCGGGAGGGGAGACCCAGTACTTC
CASSSVVAGGETQYF
>TRBJ1-4|once|TRBV12-3/TRBV12-4|NA
TGTGCCAGCACCCCGGCCGGGAGGGGAAAACTGTTTTTT
CASTPAGRGKLFF
>TRBJ1-2|NA|TRBV3-1/TRBV3-2|NA
TGTGCCAGCAGCCAAGAGGTGGGGGCGGGCTATGGCTACACCTTC
CASSQEVGAGYGYTF
>TRBJ2-3|NA|TRBV7-7|TRBD1
TGTGCCAGCAGCAAGGGACAGGGAATCGGAGATACGCAGTATTTT
CASSKGQGIGDTQYF
>TRBJ2-3|NA|TRBV7-9|NA
TGTGCCAGCAGCTTAAGTGGGGGGCCGGCAGATACGCAGTATTTT
CASSLSGGPADTQYF
>TRBJ2-7|NA|TRBV7-2|TRBD2
TGTGCCAGCAGCTTAGGTTTTAGCGGGGGCCCCTACGAGCAGTACTTC
CASSLGFSGGPYEQYF
>TRBJ1-3|NA|TRBV3-1/TRBV3-2|NA
TGTGCCAGCAGCCTCCTGGGGAGCTCTGGAAACACCATATATTTT
CASSLLGSSGNTIYF
>TRBJ2-3|NA|TRBV6-2/TRBV6-3|NA
TGTGCCAGCAGTTCCTGGGATAGCGGAGTGGTATATACGCAGTATTTT
CASSSWDSGVVYTQYF